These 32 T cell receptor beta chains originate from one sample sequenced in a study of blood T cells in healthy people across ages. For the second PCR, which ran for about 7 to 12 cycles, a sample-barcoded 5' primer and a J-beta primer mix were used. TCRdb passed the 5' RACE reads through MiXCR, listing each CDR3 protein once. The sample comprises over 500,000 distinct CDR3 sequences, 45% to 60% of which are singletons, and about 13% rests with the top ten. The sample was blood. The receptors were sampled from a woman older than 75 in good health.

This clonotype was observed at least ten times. The CDR3 sequence is CASGRTGAHNEQFF. The CDR3 DNA follows: TGTGCCAGCGGAAGAACTGGGGCCCACAATGAGCAGTTCTTC. The V call is TRBV27, the J call TRBJ2-1, with D perhaps matching TRBD1 (5 bases). CDR1 and CDR2 from the germline V gene are MNHEY and SMNVEV (reference sequence). Deletions cut 8 bases from V and 5 bases from J, with 16 bases between. The CDR3 has 14 residues.

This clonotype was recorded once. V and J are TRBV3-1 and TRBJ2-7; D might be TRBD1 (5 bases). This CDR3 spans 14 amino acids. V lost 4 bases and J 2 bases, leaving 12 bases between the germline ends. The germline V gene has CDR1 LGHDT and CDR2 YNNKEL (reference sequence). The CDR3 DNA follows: TGTGCCAGCAGCCGGAATGGGGCCACCTACGAGCAGTACTTC. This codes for CASSRNGATYEQYF.

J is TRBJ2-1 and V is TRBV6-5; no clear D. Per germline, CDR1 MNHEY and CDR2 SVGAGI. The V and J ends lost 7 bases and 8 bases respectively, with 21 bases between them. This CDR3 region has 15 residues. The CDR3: CASTLKAPGYYEQFF. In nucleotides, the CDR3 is TGTGCCAGCACTCTCAAGGCCCCGGGTTACTATGAGCAGTTCTTC.

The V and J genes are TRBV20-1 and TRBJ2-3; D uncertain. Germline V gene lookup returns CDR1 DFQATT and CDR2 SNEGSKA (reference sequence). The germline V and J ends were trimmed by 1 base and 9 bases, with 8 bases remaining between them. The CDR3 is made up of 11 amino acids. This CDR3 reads CSARGIDTQYF. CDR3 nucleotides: TGCAGTGCTAGAGGAATAGACACGCAGTATTTT.

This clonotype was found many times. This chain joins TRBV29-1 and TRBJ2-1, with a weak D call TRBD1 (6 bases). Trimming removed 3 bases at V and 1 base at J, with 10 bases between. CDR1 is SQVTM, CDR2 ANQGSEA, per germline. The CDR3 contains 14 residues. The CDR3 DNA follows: TGCAGCGTTGATAACAGGGCTTCCTACAATGAGCAGTTCTTC. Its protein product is CSVDNRASYNEQFF.

CDR3 nucleotides: TGCGCCAGCAGTTCAAACCCGGACAGTGAGGGTGCCATTCAGTACTTC. Protein: CASSSNPDSEGAIQYF. The chain has TRBV5-1 and TRBJ2-4; D perhaps matches TRBD1 (6 bases). V was trimmed by 5 bases and J by 9 bases, leaving 24 bases between them. This CDR3 is built from 16 residues. The germline CDR1 and CDR2 sequences are SGHRS and YFSETQ.

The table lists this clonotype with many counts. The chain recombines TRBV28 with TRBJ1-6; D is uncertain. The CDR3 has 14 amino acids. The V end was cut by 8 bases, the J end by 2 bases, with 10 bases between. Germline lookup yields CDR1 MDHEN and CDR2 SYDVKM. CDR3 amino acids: CASLGGTYNSPLHF. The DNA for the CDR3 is TGTGCCAGCTTAGGAGGGACCTATAATTCACCCCTCCACTTT.

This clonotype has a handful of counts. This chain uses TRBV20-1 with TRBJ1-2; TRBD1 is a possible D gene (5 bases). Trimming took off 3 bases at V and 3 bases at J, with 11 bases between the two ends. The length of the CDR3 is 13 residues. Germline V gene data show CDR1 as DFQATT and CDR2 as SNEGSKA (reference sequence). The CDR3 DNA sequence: TGCAGTGCTAGGACCGGGACTCACTATGGCTACACCTTC. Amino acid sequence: CSARTGTHYGYTF.

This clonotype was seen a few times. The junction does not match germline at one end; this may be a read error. CDR3 bases: TGTGCCAGCAGTTGGGCGGGGGGAGGATACAATGAGCGGTTCTTC. Protein product: CASSWAGGGYNERFF. The chain combines TRBV27 with TRBJ2-1, with 8 bases identical to TRBD2. This CDR3 has 15 residues. Germline V gene lookup returns CDR1 MNHEY and CDR2 SMNVEV (reference sequence).

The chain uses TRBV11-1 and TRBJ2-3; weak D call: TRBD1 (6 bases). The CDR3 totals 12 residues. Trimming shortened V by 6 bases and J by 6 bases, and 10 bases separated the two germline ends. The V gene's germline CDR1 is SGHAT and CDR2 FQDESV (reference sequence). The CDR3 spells CASRHDRDTQYF. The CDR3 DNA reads TGTGCCAGCAGACACGACAGGGATACGCAGTATTTT.

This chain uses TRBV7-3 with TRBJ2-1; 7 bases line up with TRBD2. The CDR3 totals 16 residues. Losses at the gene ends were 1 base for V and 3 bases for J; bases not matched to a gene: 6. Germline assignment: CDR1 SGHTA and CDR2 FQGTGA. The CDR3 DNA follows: TGTGCCAGCAGCTTAATTGCGGGAGTAATCTACAATGAGCAGTTCTTC. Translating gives CASSLIAGVIYNEQFF.

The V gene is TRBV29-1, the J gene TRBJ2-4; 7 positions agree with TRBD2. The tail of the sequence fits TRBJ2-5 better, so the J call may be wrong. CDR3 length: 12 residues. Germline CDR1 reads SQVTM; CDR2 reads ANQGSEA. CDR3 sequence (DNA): TGCAGCGTCGGACTAGGGAAAGAGACCCAGTACTTC. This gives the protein CSVGLGKETQYF.

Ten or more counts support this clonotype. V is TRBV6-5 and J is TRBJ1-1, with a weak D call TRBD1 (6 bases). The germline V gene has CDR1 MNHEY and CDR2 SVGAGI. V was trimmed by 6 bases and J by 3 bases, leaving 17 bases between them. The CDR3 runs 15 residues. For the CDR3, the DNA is TGTGCCAGCAGCTACGGGGGCTCAATGCACACTGAAGCTTTCTTT. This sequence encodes CASSYGGSMHTEAFF.

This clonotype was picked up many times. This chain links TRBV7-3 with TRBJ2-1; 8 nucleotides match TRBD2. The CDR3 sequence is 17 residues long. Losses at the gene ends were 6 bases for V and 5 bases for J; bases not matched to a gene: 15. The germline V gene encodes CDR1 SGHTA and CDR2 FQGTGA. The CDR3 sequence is CASSNNRGGGPNNEQFF. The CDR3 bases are TGTGCCAGCAGTAATAATAGAGGCGGGGGGCCTAACAATGAGCAGTTCTTC.

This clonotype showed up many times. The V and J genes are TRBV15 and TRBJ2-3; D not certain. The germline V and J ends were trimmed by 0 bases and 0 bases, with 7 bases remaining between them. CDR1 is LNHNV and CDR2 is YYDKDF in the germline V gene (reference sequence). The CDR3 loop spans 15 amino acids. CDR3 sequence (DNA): TGTGCCACCAGCAGAGATATTGGGAGCACAGATACGCAGTATTTT. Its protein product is CATSRDIGSTDTQYF.

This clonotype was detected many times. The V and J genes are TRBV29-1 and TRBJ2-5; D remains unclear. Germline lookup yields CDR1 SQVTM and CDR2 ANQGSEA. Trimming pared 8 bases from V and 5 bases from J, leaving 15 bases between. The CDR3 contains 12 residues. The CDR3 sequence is CSSLRGSETQYF. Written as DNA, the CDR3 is TGCAGCTCTCTTCGTGGAAGTGAGACCCAGTACTTC.

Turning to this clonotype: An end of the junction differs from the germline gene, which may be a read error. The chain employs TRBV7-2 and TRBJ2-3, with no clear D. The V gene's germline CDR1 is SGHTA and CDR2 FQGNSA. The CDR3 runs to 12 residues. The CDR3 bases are TGTCCCAGCAGCCTCGAGACAGATACGCAGTATTTT. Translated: CPSSLETDTQYF.

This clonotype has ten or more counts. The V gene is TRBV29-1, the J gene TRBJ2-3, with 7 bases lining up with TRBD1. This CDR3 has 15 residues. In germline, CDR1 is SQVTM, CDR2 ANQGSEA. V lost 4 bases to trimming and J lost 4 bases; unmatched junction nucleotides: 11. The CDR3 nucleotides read TGCAGCGTTGTGAGACAGGGCCAAGTAGCAGATACGCAGTATTTT. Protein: CSVVRQGQVADTQYF.

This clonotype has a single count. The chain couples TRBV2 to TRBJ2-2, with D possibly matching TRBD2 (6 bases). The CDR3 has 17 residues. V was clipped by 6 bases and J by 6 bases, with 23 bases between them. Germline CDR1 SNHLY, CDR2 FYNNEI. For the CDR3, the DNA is TGTGCCAGCAGCCCACACGGGGGAGACAGAGCGGCCGGGGAGCTGTTTTTT. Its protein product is CASSPHGGDRAAGELFF.

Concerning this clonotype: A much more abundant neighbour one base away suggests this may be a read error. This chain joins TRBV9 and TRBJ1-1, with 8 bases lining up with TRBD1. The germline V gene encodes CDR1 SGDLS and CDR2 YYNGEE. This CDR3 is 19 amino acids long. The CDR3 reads CASSVEGTLKQGVNPEAFF. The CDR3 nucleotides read TGTGCCAGCAGCGTAGAGGGGACCCTTAAACAGGGGGTGAACCCTGAAGCTTTCTTT.

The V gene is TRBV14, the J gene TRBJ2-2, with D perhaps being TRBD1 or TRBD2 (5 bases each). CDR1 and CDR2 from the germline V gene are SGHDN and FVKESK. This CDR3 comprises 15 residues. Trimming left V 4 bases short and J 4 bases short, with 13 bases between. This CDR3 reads CASSRGLGPTGELFF. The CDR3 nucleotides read TGTGCCAGCAGCCGAGGACTGGGACCCACCGGGGAGCTGTTTTTT.

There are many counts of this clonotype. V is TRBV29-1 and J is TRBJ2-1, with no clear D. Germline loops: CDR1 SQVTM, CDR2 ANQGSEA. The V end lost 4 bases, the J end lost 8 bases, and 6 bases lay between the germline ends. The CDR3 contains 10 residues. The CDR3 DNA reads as TGCAGCGTTGGATGGGATGAGCAGTTCTTC. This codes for CSVGWDEQFF.

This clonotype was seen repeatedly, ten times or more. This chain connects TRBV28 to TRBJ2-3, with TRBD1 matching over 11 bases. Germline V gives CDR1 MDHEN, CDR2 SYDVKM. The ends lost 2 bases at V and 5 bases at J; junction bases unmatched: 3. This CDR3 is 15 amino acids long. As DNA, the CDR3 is TGTGCCAGCAGTTTAGGACAGGGGGCTGAAGATACGCAGTATTTT. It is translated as CASSLGQGAEDTQYF.

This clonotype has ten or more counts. The CDR3 region is CASSAGGNEQFF. The CDR3 nucleotides read TGTGCCAGCAGCGCAGGAGGCAATGAGCAGTTCTTC. The V and J genes are TRBV9 and TRBJ2-1, with a possible D match to TRBD2 (5 bases). There are 12 residues in the CDR3. The germline V gene encodes CDR1 SGDLS and CDR2 YYNGEE. V was pared by 3 bases and J by 6 bases, with 7 bases between.

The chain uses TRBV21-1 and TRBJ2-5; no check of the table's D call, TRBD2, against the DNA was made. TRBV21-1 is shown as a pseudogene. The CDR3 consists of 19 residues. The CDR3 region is CASSKRNLLAGRVEETQYF. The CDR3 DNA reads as TGTGCCAGCAGCAAAAGGAACCTACTAGCGGGAAGGGTTGAAGAGACCCAGTACTTC.

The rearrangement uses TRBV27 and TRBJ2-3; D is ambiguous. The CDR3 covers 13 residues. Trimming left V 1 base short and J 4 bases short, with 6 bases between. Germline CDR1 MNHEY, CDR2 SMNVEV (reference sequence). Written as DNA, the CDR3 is TGTGCCAGCAGTTTATTGAGATCAGATACGCAGTATTTT. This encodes CASSLLRSDTQYF.

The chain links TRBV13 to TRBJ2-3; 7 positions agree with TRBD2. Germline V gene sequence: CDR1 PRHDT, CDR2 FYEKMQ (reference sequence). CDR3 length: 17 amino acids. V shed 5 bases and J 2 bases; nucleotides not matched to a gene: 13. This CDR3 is CASSPLGRRDFTDTQYF. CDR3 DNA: TGTGCCAGCAGCCCACTCGGGAGGCGGGACTTCACAGATACGCAGTATTTT.

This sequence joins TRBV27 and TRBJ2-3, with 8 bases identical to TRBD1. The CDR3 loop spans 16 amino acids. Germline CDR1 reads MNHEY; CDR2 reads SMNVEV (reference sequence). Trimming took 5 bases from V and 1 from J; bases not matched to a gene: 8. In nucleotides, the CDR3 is TGTGCCAGCAGTCTCAGGGGGCGGAGGGGCACAGATACGCAGTATTTT. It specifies CASSLRGRRGTDTQYF.

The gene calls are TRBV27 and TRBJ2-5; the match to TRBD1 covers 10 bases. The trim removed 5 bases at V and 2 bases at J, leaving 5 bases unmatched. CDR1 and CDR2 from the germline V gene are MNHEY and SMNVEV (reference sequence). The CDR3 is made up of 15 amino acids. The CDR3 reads CASSRGQGPQETQYF. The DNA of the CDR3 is TGTGCCAGCAGTCGGGGACAGGGGCCGCAAGAGACCCAGTACTTC.

For the CDR3, the DNA is TGTGCCAGCAGCGTAGCTTCCCGGAATGAGCAGTTCTTC. As protein: CASSVASRNEQFF. The chain links TRBV11-3 to TRBJ2-1; D remains unclear. V was cut by 5 bases and J by 7 bases, with 12 bases left in between. CDR1 is SGHNT, CDR2 YENEEA, per germline. CDR3 length: 13 amino acids. The entire variable domain, with the rest obtained from reference TRBV11-3 and TRBJ2-1, is as follows: EAGVVQSPRYKIIEKKQPVAFWCNPISGHNTLYWYLQNLGQGPELLIRYENEEAVDDSQLPKDRFSAERLKGVDSTLKIQPAELGDSAVYLCASSVASRNEQFFGPGTRLTVL.

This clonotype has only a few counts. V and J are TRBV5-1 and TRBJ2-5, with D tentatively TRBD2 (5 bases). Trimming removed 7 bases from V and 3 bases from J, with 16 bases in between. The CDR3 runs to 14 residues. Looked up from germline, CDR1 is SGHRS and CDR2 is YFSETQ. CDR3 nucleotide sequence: TGCGCCAGCGGTGGAGGAGCTTGGGAAGAGACCCAGTACTTC. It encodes CASGGGAWEETQYF.

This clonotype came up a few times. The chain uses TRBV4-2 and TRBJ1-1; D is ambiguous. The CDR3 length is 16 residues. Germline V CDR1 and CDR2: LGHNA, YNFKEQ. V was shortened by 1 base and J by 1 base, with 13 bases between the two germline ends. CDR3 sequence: CASSQGEGNRNTEAFF. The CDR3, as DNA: TGTGCCAGCAGCCAAGGGGAAGGAAACAGGAACACTGAAGCTTTCTTT.